The rows below give T cell receptor beta chains drawn from one sample of a study of glioma-infiltrating T cells after dendritic cell vaccination. Libraries were prepared by immunoSEQ multiplex PCR; TCRdb keeps only in-frame clonotypes and omits some of them. The table lists approximately 62,000 clones, about nine tenths of them singletons. This material consisted of blood, taken after dendritic cell vaccination. The receptor source for this set is a human donor with glioblastoma. Both conserved end residues are part of each CDR3. The D gene is left open where the match is weak. Expanded clones are given a class, and other clones once, few, many or no size at all.

V: TRBV19; D: TRBD1; size: .; J: TRBJ1-1; CDR3: CASTRTGRNTEAFF; DNA: TGTGCCAGTACCCGGACAGGGAGGAACACTGAAGCTTTCTTT
V: TRBV6-6; D: TRBD2; size: .; J: TRBJ2-3; CDR3: CASDTSGGNTDTQYF; DNA: TGTGCCAGCGACACTAGCGGGGGGAATACAGATACGCAGTATTTT
V: TRBV7-9; D: TRBD2; size: .; J: TRBJ2-2; CDR3: CASSYSGTNTGELFF; DNA: TGTGCCAGCAGCTATAGCGGGACAAACACCGGGGAGCTGTTTTTT
V: TRBV29-1; D: .; size: .; J: TRBJ1-1; CDR3: CSVEDLMDIEAFF; DNA: TGCAGCGTTGAAGATCTGATGGACATTGAAGCTTTCTTT
V: TRBV30; D: TRBD1; size: once; J: TRBJ1-1; CDR3: CAWGRGQSNTEAFF; DNA: TGTGCCTGGGGAAGGGGACAGTCGAACACTGAAGCTTTCTTT
V: TRBV4-1; D: TRBD1; size: .; J: TRBJ1-1; CDR3: CASSQTGSGNTEAFF; DNA: TGCGCCAGCAGCCAGACAGGGAGTGGTAACACTGAAGCTTTCTTT
V: TRBV4-3; D: .; size: .; J: TRBJ1-2; CDR3: CASSQAPSADYGYTF; DNA: TGCGCCAGCAGCCAAGCCCCGTCGGCGGACTATGGCTACACCTTC
V: TRBV11-3; D: TRBD1; size: .; J: TRBJ2-1; CDR3: CASSLAWTGKNEQFF; DNA: TGTGCCAGCAGCTTAGCCTGGACAGGGAAAAATGAGCAGTTCTTC
V: TRBV27; D: TRBD1; size: .; J: TRBJ1-6; CDR3: CASTLWGTGANNSPLHF; DNA: TGTGCCAGCACCCTGTGGGGGACAGGGGCGAATAATTCACCCCTCCACTTT
V: TRBV19; D: TRBD1; size: .; J: TRBJ1-5; CDR3: CASSILNRGIMQPQHF; DNA: TGTGCCAGTAGTATTCTCAACAGGGGGATAATGCAGCCCCAGCATTTT
V: TRBV5-1; D: .; size: few; J: TRBJ2-3; CDR3: CASSLGPGTDTQYF; DNA: TGCGCCAGCAGCTTGGGCCCAGGCACAGATACGCAGTATTTT
V: TRBV6-1; D: .; size: .; J: TRBJ1-3; CDR3: CASSVRTDGNTIYF; DNA: TGTGCCAGCAGTGTCCGGACAGATGGAAACACCATATATTTT
V: TRBV10-1; D: TRBD2; size: .; J: TRBJ2-1; CDR3: CASSDLASSGNYNEQFF; DNA: TGCGCCAGCAGTGACCTCGCAAGTAGCGGGAATTACAATGAGCAGTTCTTC
V: TRBV27; D: TRBD1; size: .; J: TRBJ1-2; CDR3: CASSSGQGYGYTF; DNA: TGTGCCAGCAGTTCCGGACAGGGCTATGGCTACACCTTC
V: TRBV10-2; D: .; size: once; J: TRBJ1-3; CDR3: CASSDPGMAGNTIYF; DNA: TGCGCCAGCAGTGACCCCGGGATGGCTGGAAACACCATATATTTT
V: TRBV29-1; D: .; size: .; J: TRBJ2-7; CDR3: CSVEGQRYEQYF; DNA: TGCAGCGTTGAAGGGCAGAGGTACGAGCAGTACTTC
V: TRBV13; D: TRBD1; size: once; J: TRBJ2-2; CDR3: CASRVRQGIPNTGELFF; DNA: TGTGCCAGCAGAGTACGACAGGGAATCCCGAACACCGGGGAGCTGTTTTTT